This TCR beta chain was sequenced for a study of T-cell memory formation after mild COVID-19 (dated by TCRdb to about 2021). In terms of the full investigation: TCR sequence clusters from the two donors were largely donor specific. In a couple of donors, T-cell clones that expanded and contracted after mild COVID-19 were followed by sequencing TCRalpha and TCRbeta repertoires longitudinally. The cohort was made up of two young adult volunteers, one female and one male, who were previously healthy. Study-wide findings and limitations: Clones contracting from day 15 to 85 had balanced CD4/CD8 phenotypes, while a second wave expanding from day 15 to 37 was biased towards CD4+. Some responding clones were detected in pre-infection memory, suggesting pre-existing cross-reactive memory T cells joined the SARS-CoV-2 response. Contracting CD4+ clones appeared mostly in the CM and EM memory subsets, whereas CD8+ clones were enriched in EMRA. Whether the second-wave clones peaking on day 37 were SARS-CoV-2 specific was not confirmed. The study covered only two mild cases, and larger cohorts including severe cases with pre-infection samples were considered necessary.

CDR1 and CDR2, per the germline V gene, are SNHLY and FYNNEI. The CDR3, from cysteine to phenylalanine, totals 14 residues. The only DNA kept is the CDR3, 42 bases in frame from the first base. V is shortened by 6 bases, J by 0 bases, and the region joining them spans 12 bases. The sequencing machine was an Illumina NovaSeq 6000. TCRalpha and TCRbeta cDNA libraries were constructed by 5'RACE with constant-segment primers, with sample barcodes and unique molecular identifiers being introduced. RNA was extracted from every sample with Trizol reagent. Amplification of the libraries took two PCR steps, and the second step added a second sample barcode plus Illumina TruSeq adapters. Libraries were sequenced on an Illumina NovaSeq with 2 x 150 bp paired-end reads. The published analysis was carried out like this. With migec v1.2.7, reads were demultiplexed and then collapsed into UMI-guided consensus sequences. Using mixcr v2.1.11, the UMI consensuses were aligned to TRA and TRB V and J templates and assembled into clonotypes. A clonotype was counted as expanded or contracted only when both edgeR and NoisET called the clonotype significant, with the noise models trained on biological replicates. For edgeR calls, the thresholds were a false discovery rate-adjusted p below 0.01 and a log2 fold-change of 1. PCA with hierarchical clustering of max-normalized trajectories of the 1000 most abundant clonotypes was used as exploratory dynamics analysis. Each responding clone was given a CD4 or CD8 phenotype based on the CD4+ and CD8+ repertoires, which had been sequenced separately. TCRdb redid the processing of the public reads, applying fastp at Q25 and MiXCR, and retained in-frame beta chains. Rows matching on CDR3 protein sequence are summarized as one entry with the most common DNA and genes. TCRdb, not the original authors, processed these V and J calls. In this sample the table shows over 300,000 distinct CDR3 sequences, more than 20% of which occur a single time. The top ten clones comprise about 21% of the sample.

This clonotype has more than one count but fewer than ten. It lacks a known antigen. No qualities accompany the bases; no much larger clone lies one base away. Ficoll-Paque density gradient centrifugation was used to isolate PBMCs. The rearranged segments are TRBV2 and TRBJ2-7, with no D gene named confidently. The receptor was derived from a man aged 18 to 35 who had mild COVID-19 (a few samples of this study predate the infection). The sample titles of this study are shuffled in the database, so cell type and time point are left out; the donor was told from shared clones. What was sequenced was PBMCs or a T cell subset sorted from them (not recorded which). The CDR3 sequence is CASSTLRSSYEQYF. The sequenced DNA: TGTGCCAGCAGCACTCTAAGAAGCTCCTACGAGCAGTACTTC.